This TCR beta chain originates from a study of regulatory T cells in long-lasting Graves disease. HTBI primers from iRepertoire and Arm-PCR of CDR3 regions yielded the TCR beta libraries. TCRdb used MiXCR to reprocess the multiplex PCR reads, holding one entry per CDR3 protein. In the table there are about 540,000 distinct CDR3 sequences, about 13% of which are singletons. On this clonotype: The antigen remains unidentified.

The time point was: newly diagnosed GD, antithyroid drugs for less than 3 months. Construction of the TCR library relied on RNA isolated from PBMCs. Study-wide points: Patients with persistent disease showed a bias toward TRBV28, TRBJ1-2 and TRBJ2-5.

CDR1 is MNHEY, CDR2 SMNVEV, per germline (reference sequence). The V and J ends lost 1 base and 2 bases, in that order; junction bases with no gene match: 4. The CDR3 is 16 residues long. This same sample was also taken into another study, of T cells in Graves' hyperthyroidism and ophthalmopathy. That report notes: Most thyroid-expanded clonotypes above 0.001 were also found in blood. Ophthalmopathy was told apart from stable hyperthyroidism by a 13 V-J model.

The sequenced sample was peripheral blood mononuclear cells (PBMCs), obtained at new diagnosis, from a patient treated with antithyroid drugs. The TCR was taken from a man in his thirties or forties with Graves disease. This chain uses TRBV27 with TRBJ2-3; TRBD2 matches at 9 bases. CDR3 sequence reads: CASSLWREGSTDTQYF. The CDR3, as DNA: TGTGCCAGCAGTTTATGGCGGGAGGGATCCACAGATACGCAGTATTTT.